What follows are 8 T cell receptor beta chains derived from one specimen sequenced in a study of cytomegalovirus exposure and HLA in healthy donors. The PCR employed 60 Vbeta primers together with 13 Jbeta primers. Profiled with immunoSEQ multiplex PCR; TCRdb holds only in-frame clones, not every one. The sample has about 140,000 clones, roughly three quarters seen once. The sample taken for sequencing was PBMCs. These receptors were obtained from a man aged 30-40 years in good health and CMV-seronegative.

This clone was seen just once. The chain links TRBV14 to TRBJ2-1; D is perhaps TRBD1 (5 bases). The CDR3 runs to 13 residues. Trimming shortened V by 1 base and J by 15 bases, and 16 bases separated the two germline ends. Germline CDR1 is SGHDN and CDR2 is FVKESK. The CDR3, as DNA: TGTGCCAGCAGCCAAGCTACCCAGGGTTGGCGGTTCTTC. Its protein product is CASSQATQGWRFF. The variable domain in full, completed from reference TRBV14 and TRBJ2-1, reads EAGVTQFPSHSVIEKGQTVTLRCDPISGHDNLYWYRRVMGKEIKFLLHFVKESKQDESGMPNNRFLAERTGGTYSTLKVQPAELEDSGVYFCASSQATQGWRFFGPGTRLTVL.

V and J are TRBV11-2 and TRBJ1-2; 10 nucleotides align to TRBD1. Looked up from germline, CDR1 is SGHAT and CDR2 is FQNNGV. The CDR3 runs to 13 residues. The trim removed 5 bases at V and 6 bases at J, leaving 3 bases unmatched. The CDR3 coding sequence is TGTGCCAGCAGCCTTGACAGGGGGCATGGCTACACCTTC. This gives the protein CASSLDRGHGYTF.

This clone has a handful of counts. The chain carries TRBV4-1 and TRBJ2-3; TRBD2 matches 8 bases. Losses at the gene ends were 2 bases for V and 1 base for J; bases not matched to a gene: 17. This CDR3 is 20 amino acids long. Germline lookup yields CDR1 MGHRA and CDR2 YSYEKL. CDR3 nucleotides: TGCGCCAGCAGCCAATATCCCCGGCATGATAGCGGGATGGGCACAGATACGCAGTATTTT. This codes for CASSQYPRHDSGMGTDTQYF.

This clone turned up a few times. The rearrangement links TRBV6-5 to TRBJ1-1, with 9 bases aligning to TRBD1. CDR3 length: 15 amino acids. V was pared by 2 bases and J by 0 bases, with 1 base of the junction left unmatched. Germline CDR1 MNHEY, CDR2 SVGAGI. CDR3: CASSYGDRVNTEAFF. CDR3 nucleotides: TGTGCCAGCAGTTACGGGGACAGGGTGAACACTGAAGCTTTCTTT.

The chain is built from TRBV21-1 and TRBJ1-5; the table assigns TRBD1, which was not confirmed against the DNA. TRBV21-1 is tagged as a pseudogene. The CDR3 runs 17 residues. In DNA form, the CDR3 reads TGTGCCAGCAGCAAGGGCCCAAATACACGGAGCAATCAGCCCCAGCATTTT. It is translated as CASSKGPNTRSNQPQHF.

A few counts support this clone. The rearrangement uses TRBV5-8 and TRBJ1-3; TRBD1 might be the D (5 bases). The CDR3 covers 14 residues. In germline, CDR1 is SGHTS, CDR2 YDEGEE. Trimming left V 0 bases short and J 4 bases short, with 8 bases between. CDR3 in DNA: TGTGCCAGCAGCTTGGGCAGGGAAGGAAACACCATATATTTT. It encodes CASSLGREGNTIYF.

There are a few counts of this clone. The V and J genes are TRBV7-9 and TRBJ1-2; D may be TRBD1 (5 bases). The CDR3 has 13 residues. Germline V gene data show CDR1 as SEHNR and CDR2 as FQNEAQ (reference sequence). V shed 2 bases and J shed 7 bases, with 11 bases lying between them. Here the CDR3 reads CASSLSPGSGYTF. CDR3 nucleotide sequence: TGTGCCAGCAGCTTATCGCCAGGGTCTGGCTACACCTTC.

Points on this clone: One end of the junction fails to match germline, which may point to a read error. The rearrangement links TRBV29-1 to TRBJ2-1, with 8 bases identical to TRBD2. The CDR3 runs 15 residues. Germline values: CDR1 SQVTM, CDR2 ANQGSEA. The CDR3 DNA follows: TGCAGCGTTGAAACTCGACTAGCGTCTTACAATGAGCAGCTCTTC. This codes for CSVETRLASYNEQLF.